Detailed here is one T cell receptor beta chain. The data stem from a study of blood T cell repertoires in COVID-19. Whole-study context: There were acute and convalescent COVID-19 samples, and they came from the United States, Italy and Spain.

The germline gives CDR1 KGHDR, CDR2 SFDVKD. CDR3 length: 15 residues. Germline trimming cut 4 bases from V and 4 bases from J; bases unmatched to any gene: 7. Sequencing was performed with immunoSEQ multiplex PCR; in TCRdb, only in-frame clones are kept and a portion is missing. Of 260,000 or so clones listed, around 90% are singletons. The sequenced sample was peripheral blood. The source of this sequence is a human donor in a cohort sampled during active COVID-19. This chain links TRBV24-1 with TRBJ2-3; TRBD1 aligns across 7 bases. This chain's CDR3 is CATSEGQGVPDTQYF. CDR3 bases: TGTGCCACCAGTGAAGGGCAGGGGGTTCCAGATACGCAGTATTTT.